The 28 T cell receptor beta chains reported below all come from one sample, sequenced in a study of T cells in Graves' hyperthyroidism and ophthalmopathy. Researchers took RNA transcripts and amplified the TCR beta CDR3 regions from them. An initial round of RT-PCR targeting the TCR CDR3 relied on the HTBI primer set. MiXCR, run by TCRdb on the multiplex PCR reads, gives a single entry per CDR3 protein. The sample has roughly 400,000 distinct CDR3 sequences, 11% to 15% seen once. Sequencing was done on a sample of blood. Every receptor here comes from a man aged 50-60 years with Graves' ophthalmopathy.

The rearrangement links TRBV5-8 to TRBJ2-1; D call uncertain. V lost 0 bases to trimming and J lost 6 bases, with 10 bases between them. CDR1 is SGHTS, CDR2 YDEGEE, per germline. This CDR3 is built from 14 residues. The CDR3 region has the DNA TGTGCCAGCAGCTTGGGTTCTATTCTCAATGAGCAGTTCTTC. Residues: CASSLGSILNEQFF.

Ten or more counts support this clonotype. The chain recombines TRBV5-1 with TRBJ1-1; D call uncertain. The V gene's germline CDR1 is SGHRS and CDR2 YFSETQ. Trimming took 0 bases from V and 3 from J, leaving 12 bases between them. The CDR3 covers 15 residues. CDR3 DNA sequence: TGCGCCAGCAGCTTGGCGCTCGGAAGGGACACTGAAGCTTTCTTT. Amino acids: CASSLALGRDTEAFF.

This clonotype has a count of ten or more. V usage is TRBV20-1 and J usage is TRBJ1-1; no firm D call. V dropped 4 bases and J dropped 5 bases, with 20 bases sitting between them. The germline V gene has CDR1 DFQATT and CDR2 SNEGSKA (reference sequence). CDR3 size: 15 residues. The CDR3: CSAKSLAPMDTEAFF. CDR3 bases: TGCAGTGCTAAGTCGCTGGCCCCCATGGATACTGAAGCTTTCTTT.

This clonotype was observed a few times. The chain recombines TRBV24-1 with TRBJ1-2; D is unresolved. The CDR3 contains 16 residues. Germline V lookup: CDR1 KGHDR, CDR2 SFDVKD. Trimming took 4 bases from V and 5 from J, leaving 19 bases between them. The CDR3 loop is CATSEPGNRALYGYTF. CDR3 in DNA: TGTGCCACCAGTGAGCCTGGGAACCGGGCCTTGTATGGCTACACCTTC.

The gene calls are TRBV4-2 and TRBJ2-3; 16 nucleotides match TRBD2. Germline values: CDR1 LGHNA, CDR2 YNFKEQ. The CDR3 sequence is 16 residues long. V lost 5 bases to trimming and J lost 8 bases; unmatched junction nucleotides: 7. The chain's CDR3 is CASSLPGLAGGPTQYF. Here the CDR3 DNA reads TGTGCCAGCAGCTTACCGGGACTAGCGGGAGGGCCTACGCAGTATTTT.

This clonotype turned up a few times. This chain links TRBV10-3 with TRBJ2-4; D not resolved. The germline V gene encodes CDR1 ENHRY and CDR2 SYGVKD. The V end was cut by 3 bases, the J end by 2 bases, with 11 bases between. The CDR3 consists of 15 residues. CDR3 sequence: CAISDVAKTKNIQYF. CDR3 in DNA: TGTGCCATCAGTGATGTAGCCAAGACCAAAAACATTCAGTACTTC.

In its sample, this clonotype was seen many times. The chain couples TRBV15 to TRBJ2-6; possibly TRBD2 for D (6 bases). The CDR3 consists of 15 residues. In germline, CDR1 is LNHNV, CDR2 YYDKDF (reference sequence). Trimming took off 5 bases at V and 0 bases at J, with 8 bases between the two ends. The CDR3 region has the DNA TGTGCCACCAGCTGGAGGGTCTCTGGGGCCAACGTCCTGACTTTC. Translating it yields CATSWRVSGANVLTF.

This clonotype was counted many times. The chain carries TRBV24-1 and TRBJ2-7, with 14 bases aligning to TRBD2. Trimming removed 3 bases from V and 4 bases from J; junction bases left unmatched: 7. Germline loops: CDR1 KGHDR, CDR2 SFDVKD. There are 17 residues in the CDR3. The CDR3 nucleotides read TGTGCCACCAGTGATACCGGGACTAGCGGGAGACGGTACGAGCAGTACTTC. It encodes CATSDTGTSGRRYEQYF.

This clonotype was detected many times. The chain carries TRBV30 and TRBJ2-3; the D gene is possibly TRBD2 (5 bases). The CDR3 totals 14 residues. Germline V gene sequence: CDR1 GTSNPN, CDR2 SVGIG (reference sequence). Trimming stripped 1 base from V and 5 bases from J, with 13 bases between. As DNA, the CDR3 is TGTGCCTGGAGTGCCGCCCTAGCTGGAGATACGCAGTATTTT. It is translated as CAWSAALAGDTQYF.

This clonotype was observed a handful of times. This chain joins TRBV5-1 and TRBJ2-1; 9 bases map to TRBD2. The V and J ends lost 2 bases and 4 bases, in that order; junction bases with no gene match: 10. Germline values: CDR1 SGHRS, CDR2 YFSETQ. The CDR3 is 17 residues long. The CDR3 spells CASSFGSGSPGYNEQFF. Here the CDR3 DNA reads TGCGCCAGCAGCTTCGGTAGCGGGAGCCCCGGGTACAATGAGCAGTTCTTC.

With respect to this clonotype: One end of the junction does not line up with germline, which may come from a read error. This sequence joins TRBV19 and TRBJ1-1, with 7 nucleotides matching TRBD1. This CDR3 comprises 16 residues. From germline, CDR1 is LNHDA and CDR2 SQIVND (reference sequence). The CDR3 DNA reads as TGTGCCAGTAGTTTAGACAGGGTCTCGATGAACACTGAAGCTTTCTTT. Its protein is CASSLDRVSMNTEAFF.

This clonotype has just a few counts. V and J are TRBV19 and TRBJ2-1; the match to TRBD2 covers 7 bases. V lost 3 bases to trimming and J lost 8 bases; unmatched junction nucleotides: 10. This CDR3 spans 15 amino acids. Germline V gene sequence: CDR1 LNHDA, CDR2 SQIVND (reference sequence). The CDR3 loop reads CASSMELAGGYEQFF. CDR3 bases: TGTGCCAGTAGTATGGAACTAGCCGGGGGGTATGAGCAGTTCTTC.

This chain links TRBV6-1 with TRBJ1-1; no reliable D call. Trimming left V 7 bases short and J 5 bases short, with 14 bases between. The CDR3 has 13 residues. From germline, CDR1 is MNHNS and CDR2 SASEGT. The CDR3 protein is CASIRVGNTEAFF. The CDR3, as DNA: TGTGCCAGCATTAGAGTCGGGAATACTGAAGCTTTCTTT.

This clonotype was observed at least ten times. CDR3 protein: CASMTGSATNEKLFF. In DNA, the CDR3 is TGTGCCAGCATGACAGGGTCCGCAACTAATGAAAAACTGTTTTTT. The V and J genes are TRBV28 and TRBJ1-4; the match to TRBD1 covers 7 bases. Per the germline V gene, CDR1 is MDHEN and CDR2 is SYDVKM. This CDR3 spans 15 amino acids. V shed 7 bases, J shed 0 bases, and the junction held 5 bases outside the gene matches.

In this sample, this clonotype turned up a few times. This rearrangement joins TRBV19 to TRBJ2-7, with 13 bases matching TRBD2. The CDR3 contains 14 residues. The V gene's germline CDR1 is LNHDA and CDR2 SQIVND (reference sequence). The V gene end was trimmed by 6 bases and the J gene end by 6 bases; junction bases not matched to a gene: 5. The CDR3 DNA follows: TGTGCCAGTAGCACTAGCGGGAGGGCCATCGAGCAGTACTTC. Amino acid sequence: CASSTSGRAIEQYF.

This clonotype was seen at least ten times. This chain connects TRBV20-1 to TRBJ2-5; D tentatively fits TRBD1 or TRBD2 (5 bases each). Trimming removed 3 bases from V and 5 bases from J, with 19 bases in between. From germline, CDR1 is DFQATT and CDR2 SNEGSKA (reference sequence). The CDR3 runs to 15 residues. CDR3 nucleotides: TGCAGTGCTAGCCGGGACCTAAAGGGCCGGGAGACCCAGTACTTC. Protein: CSASRDLKGRETQYF.

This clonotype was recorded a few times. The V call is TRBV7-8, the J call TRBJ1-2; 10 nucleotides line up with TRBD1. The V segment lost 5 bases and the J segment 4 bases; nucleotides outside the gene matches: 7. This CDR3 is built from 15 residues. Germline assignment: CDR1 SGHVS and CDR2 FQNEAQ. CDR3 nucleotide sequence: TGTGCCAGCAGCCCCCGGACAGGGGGTACCTATGGCTACACCTTC. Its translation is CASSPRTGGTYGYTF.

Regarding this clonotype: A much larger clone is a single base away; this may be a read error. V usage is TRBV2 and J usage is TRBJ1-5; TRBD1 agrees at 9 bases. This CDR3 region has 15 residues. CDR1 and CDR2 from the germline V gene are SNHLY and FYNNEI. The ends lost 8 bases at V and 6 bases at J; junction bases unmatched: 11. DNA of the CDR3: TGTGCCAGCTATTGGGACAGGGCTTCCCCTCAGCCCCAGCATTTT. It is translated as CASYWDRASPQPQHF.

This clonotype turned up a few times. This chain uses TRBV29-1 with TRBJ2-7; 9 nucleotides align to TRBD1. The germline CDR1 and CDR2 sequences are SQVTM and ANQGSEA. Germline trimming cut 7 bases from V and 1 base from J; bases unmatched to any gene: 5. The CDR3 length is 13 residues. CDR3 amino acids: CSAWDRDSYEQYF. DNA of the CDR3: TGCAGCGCTTGGGACAGGGATTCCTACGAGCAGTACTTC.

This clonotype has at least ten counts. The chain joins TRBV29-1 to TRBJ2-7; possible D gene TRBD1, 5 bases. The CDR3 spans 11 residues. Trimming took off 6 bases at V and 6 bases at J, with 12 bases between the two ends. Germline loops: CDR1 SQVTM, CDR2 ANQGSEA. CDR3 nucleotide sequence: TGCAGCGTCGGCTCAGGGCCCGAGCAGTACTTC. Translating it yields CSVGSGPEQYF.

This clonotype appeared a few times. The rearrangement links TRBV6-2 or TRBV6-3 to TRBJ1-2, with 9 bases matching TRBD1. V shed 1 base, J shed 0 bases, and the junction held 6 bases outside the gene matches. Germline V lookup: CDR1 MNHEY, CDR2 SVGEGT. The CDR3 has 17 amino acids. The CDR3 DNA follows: TGTGCCAGCAGTTACTTGGGGACAGGGATAACTAACTATGGCTACACCTTC. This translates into CASSYLGTGITNYGYTF.

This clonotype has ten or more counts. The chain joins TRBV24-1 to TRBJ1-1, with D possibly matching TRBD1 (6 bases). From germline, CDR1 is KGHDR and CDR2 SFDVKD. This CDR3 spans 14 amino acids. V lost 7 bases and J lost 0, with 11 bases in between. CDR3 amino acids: CATRATGMNTEAFF. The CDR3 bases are TGTGCCACCAGAGCAACAGGGATGAACACTGAAGCTTTCTTT.

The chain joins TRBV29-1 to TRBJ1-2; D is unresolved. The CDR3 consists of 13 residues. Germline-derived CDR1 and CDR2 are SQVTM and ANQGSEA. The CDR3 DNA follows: TGCTCCGCCCAGGATGGTGTAGACTATGGCTACACCTTC. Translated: CSAQDGVDYGYTF.

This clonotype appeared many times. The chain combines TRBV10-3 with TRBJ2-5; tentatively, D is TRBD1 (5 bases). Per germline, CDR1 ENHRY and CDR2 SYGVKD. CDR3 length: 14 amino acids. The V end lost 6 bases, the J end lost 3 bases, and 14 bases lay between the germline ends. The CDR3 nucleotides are TGTGCCATCAGCGAAACGAGACAGAAAGAGACCCAGTACTTC. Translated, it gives CAISETRQKETQYF.

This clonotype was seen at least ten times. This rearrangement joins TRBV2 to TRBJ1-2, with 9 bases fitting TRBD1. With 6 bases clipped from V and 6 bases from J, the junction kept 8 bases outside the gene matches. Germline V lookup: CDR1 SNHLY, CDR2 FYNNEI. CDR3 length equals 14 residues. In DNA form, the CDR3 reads TGTGCCAGCAGGCCGGGGAGGACAGGGGATGGCTACACCTTC. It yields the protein CASRPGRTGDGYTF.

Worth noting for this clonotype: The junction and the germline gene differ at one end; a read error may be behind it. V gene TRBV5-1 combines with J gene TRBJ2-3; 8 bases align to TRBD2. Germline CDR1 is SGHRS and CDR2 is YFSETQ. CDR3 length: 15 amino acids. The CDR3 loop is CTSSWGTGGDYTQYF. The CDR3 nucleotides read TGCACCAGCAGCTGGGGCACGGGAGGGGACTATACGCAGTATTTT.

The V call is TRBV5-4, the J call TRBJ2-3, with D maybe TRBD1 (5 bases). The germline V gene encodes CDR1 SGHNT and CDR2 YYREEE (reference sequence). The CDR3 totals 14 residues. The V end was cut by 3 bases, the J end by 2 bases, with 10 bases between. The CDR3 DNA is TGTGCCAGCAGCTCGACAGTGCTCACAGATACGCAGTATTTT. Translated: CASSSTVLTDTQYF.

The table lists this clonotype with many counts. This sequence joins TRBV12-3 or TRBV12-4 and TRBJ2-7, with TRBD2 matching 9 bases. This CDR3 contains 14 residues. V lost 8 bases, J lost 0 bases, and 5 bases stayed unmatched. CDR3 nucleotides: TGTGCCAGCGGGTTAGCGGGAGCCTCCTACGAGCAGTACTTC. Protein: CASGLAGASYEQYF.